This T cell receptor beta chain comes out of a study of glioma-infiltrating T cells after dendritic cell vaccination. Study-wide results and limits: Longer survival after dendritic cell vaccination followed higher pretreatment TIL content.

Time point: after dendritic cell vaccination, including at tumor progression/relapse. The repertoire was sequenced with immunoSEQ multiplex PCR; TCRdb's copy has only in-frame clones and lacks some. The sample consists of 50,000 to 65,000 clones, around 85% of them appearing once. Germline V lookup: CDR1 LGHNA, CDR2 YNFKEQ. The CDR3 is 15 residues long. Trimming shortened V by 0 bases and J by 1 base, and 7 bases separated the two germline ends. On this clone: The antigen remains unidentified.

The origin of this receptor is a human donor with glioblastoma. The sequenced sample was blood, obtained after dendritic cell vaccination. J is TRBJ1-5 and V is TRBV4-2; D unclear. The CDR3 loop is CASSQEQQSNQPQHF. As DNA, the CDR3 is TGTGCCAGCAGCCAAGAGCAACAGAGCAATCAGCCCCAGCATTTT.